The 28 T cell receptor beta chains presented below share a single source sample, sequenced in a study of early T cells in non-severe SARS-CoV-2 infection. TCRdb re-analysed the 5' RACE reads in MiXCR, keeping a single row per CDR3 protein. The data contain 99,000 or so distinct CDR3 sequences, approximately 17% of them singletons. Specimen: whole blood. The receptors here all came from an adult who was a healthcare worker with PCR-confirmed SARS-CoV-2 infection or an uninfected control (not recorded which).

The chain joins TRBV20-1 to TRBJ2-4; D gene ambiguous. V shed 4 bases and J shed 3 bases, with 10 bases lying between them. The length of the CDR3 is 13 residues. Germline V gene lookup returns CDR1 DFQATT and CDR2 SNEGSKA (reference sequence). The CDR3 region is CSAKRTDKNIQYF. The CDR3 coding sequence is TGCAGTGCTAAGAGAACAGACAAAAACATTCAGTACTTC.

The table lists this clonotype with a few counts. The chain links TRBV29-1 to TRBJ2-1; 10 nucleotides agree with TRBD1. This CDR3 contains 14 residues. Germline V gene data show CDR1 as SQVTM and CDR2 as ANQGSEA. Unmatched junction bases numbered 9, after V lost 6 bases and J lost 7 bases. CDR3 DNA sequence: TGCAGCGTGGACGGGACAGGGGACCTAAATGAGCAGTTCTTC. Protein: CSVDGTGDLNEQFF.

This chain joins TRBV20-1 and TRBJ1-1, with TRBD1 matching 7 bases. Per the germline V gene, CDR1 is DFQATT and CDR2 is SNEGSKA (reference sequence). Germline trimming cut 3 bases from V and 11 bases from J; bases unmatched to any gene: 9. The CDR3 sequence is 12 residues long. The CDR3: CSASRDSLEAFF. In nucleotides, the CDR3 is TGCAGTGCTAGCAGGGACAGTTTGGAGGCTTTCTTT.

The chain carries TRBV7-6 and TRBJ2-3; D is perhaps TRBD1 or TRBD2 (5 bases each). V was cut by 5 bases and J by 6 bases, with 15 bases left in between. Germline values: CDR1 SGHVS, CDR2 FNYEAQ. The CDR3 runs to 14 residues. Here the CDR3 DNA reads TGTGCCAGCAGCCTTCGGGACCCGCCGGATACGCAGTATTTT. Encoded protein: CASSLRDPPDTQYF.

This clonotype was recorded at least ten times. This sequence joins TRBV18 and TRBJ2-2; no definite D call. V was pared by 6 bases and J by 5 bases, with 7 bases between. The CDR3 runs 12 residues. The germline CDR1 and CDR2 sequences are KGHSH and LQKENI. The CDR3 DNA is TGTGCCAGCTCCCTGGAGACCGGGGAGCTGTTTTTT. Translation: CASSLETGELFF.

The chain couples TRBV12-3 or TRBV12-4 to TRBJ2-5; TRBD2 matches 7 bases. Trimming at V came to 3 bases and at J to 1 base, leaving 5 bases not matched to a gene. The length of the CDR3 is 15 residues. In DNA, the CDR3 is TGTGCCAGCAGTTTGATAGGCGGGGGCCAAGAGACCCAGTACTTC. Amino acids: CASSLIGGGQETQYF.

This clonotype was observed a handful of times. This sequence joins TRBV24-1 and TRBJ2-3, with D possibly matching TRBD2 (7 bases). Germline V gives CDR1 KGHDR, CDR2 SFDVKD. Trimming cost V 10 bases and J 11 bases, with 27 bases left between them. CDR3 length: 15 residues. The CDR3 DNA sequence: TGTGCCACTGGTCATAGTGGGGGGGCTCCCGGTGGGCAGTATTTT. It specifies CATGHSGGAPGGQYF.

This clonotype has just a few counts. The chain joins TRBV20-1 to TRBJ2-4, with D hard to call. Germline CDR1 is DFQATT and CDR2 is SNEGSKA (reference sequence). The germline V and J ends were trimmed by 6 bases and 0 bases, with 6 bases remaining between them. The CDR3 spans 12 residues. CDR3 nucleotides: TGCAGTGCCGCACTAGCCAAAAACATTCAGTACTTC. Encoded protein: CSAALAKNIQYF.

The table lists this clonotype with a few counts. The chain recombines TRBV5-1 with TRBJ1-2; perhaps TRBD1 as D (6 bases). The CDR3 is 12 residues long. CDR1 SGHRS and CDR2 YFSETQ come from the germline V gene. The V and J ends lost 4 bases and 8 bases respectively, with 12 bases between them. CDR3 protein: CASSVYRVGYTF. In DNA, the CDR3 is TGCGCCAGCAGCGTTTACAGGGTCGGCTACACCTTC.

This clonotype has just a few counts. The V gene is TRBV20-1, the J gene TRBJ2-2; D gene unclear. Per germline, CDR1 DFQATT and CDR2 SNEGSKA (reference sequence). This CDR3 contains 13 residues. The V end lost 6 bases, the J end lost 2 bases, and 10 bases lay between the germline ends. The CDR3 nucleotides read TGCAGTGCGGACGCAGGAAACACCGGGGAGCTGTTTTTT. Residues: CSADAGNTGELFF.

This clonotype came up many times. V is TRBV11-2 and J is TRBJ2-7; 8 nucleotides match TRBD1. The CDR3 spans 15 residues. V trimming: 7 bases; J trimming: 2 bases; junction bases outside the gene matches: 10. CDR1 is SGHAT and CDR2 is FQNNGV in the germline V gene. CDR3 sequence (DNA): TGTGCCAGCAACCACCGGGACAGGAAAACCTACGAGCAGTACTTC. The encoded protein is CASNHRDRKTYEQYF.

This chain connects TRBV11-2 to TRBJ2-3; 7 positions agree with TRBD2. The V and J ends lost 7 bases and 1 base, in that order; junction bases with no gene match: 2. This CDR3 has 13 amino acids. The germline V gene encodes CDR1 SGHAT and CDR2 FQNNGV. The CDR3 reads CASTSGGTDTQYF. DNA for the CDR3: TGTGCCAGCACCAGCGGGGGCACAGATACGCAGTATTTT.

The sample holds many counts of this clonotype. The rearrangement uses TRBV24-1 and TRBJ2-1; tentatively, D is TRBD2 (5 bases). The germline V gene encodes CDR1 KGHDR and CDR2 SFDVKD. Trimming took off 12 bases at V and 4 bases at J, with 12 bases between the two ends. CDR3 length equals 12 residues. The DNA of the CDR3 is TGTGCCCCCCTGGGAGCGTACAATGAGCAGTTCTTC. Its protein is CAPLGAYNEQFF.

The chain uses TRBV5-1 and TRBJ2-7, with 9 bases lining up with TRBD1. The CDR3 is made up of 13 amino acids. Germline lookup yields CDR1 SGHRS and CDR2 YFSETQ. V lost 4 bases, J lost 5 bases, and 4 bases stayed unmatched. The CDR3 sequence is CASSDGQGNEQYF. The CDR3, as DNA: TGCGCCAGCAGCGATGGACAGGGGAACGAGCAGTACTTC.

The rearrangement uses TRBV7-9 and TRBJ2-5; TRBD2 matches at 10 bases. The germline gives CDR1 SEHNR, CDR2 FQNEAQ (reference sequence). The CDR3 covers 16 residues. After removal of 5 bases from V and 2 bases from J, the junction contained 8 bases not matched to a gene. The CDR3: CASSRRTSGIQETQYF. The CDR3, as DNA: TGTGCCAGCAGCAGACGGACTAGCGGTATACAAGAGACCCAGTACTTC.

J is TRBJ2-3 and V is TRBV4-3; D perhaps matches TRBD1 (6 bases). Germline-derived CDR1 and CDR2 are LGHNA and YSLEER. V lost 0 bases and J lost 4, with 20 bases in between. The CDR3 has 18 residues. The chain's CDR3 is CASSQDDGSSGVPDTQYF. The CDR3 region has the DNA TGCGCCAGCAGCCAAGATGACGGCTCCTCAGGGGTTCCAGATACGCAGTATTTT.

This clonotype has a count of ten or more. The chain uses TRBV21-1 and TRBJ2-7. TRBV21-1 is a pseudogene segment. The CDR3 is 15 residues long. The CDR3 DNA follows: TGTGCCAGCAAGATGGGTCTGATTGAACCCTACGAGCAGTACTTC. Translating gives CASKMGLIEPYEQYF.

The genes are TRBV7-9 and TRBJ1-6, with D possibly TRBD1 on 6 matching bases. The CDR3 runs to 12 residues. The germline V gene has CDR1 SEHNR and CDR2 FQNEAQ (reference sequence). Trimming took 6 bases from V and 8 from J, leaving 8 bases between them. CDR3 bases: TGTGCCAGCAGGAGGACAGATTCACCCCTCCACTTT. Amino acids: CASRRTDSPLHF.

The sample holds a few counts of this clonotype. V gene TRBV28 combines with J gene TRBJ1-2; TRBD1 agrees at 7 bases. The germline CDR1 and CDR2 sequences are MDHEN and SYDVKM. The junction had 9 bases not matched to a gene; V was cut back by 5 bases and J by 6 bases. This CDR3 comprises 14 residues. The DNA of the CDR3 is TGTGCCAGCAGTCTAACCGGGACAGACAATGGCTACACCTTC. It specifies CASSLTGTDNGYTF.

In its sample, this clonotype was seen many times. V usage is TRBV5-1 and J usage is TRBJ1-2, with a weak D call TRBD1 (6 bases). Per the germline V gene, CDR1 is SGHRS and CDR2 is YFSETQ. The CDR3 is 13 residues long. V was pared by 0 bases and J by 3 bases, with 6 bases between. Here the CDR3 reads CASSLDRDYGYTF. The CDR3 DNA sequence: TGCGCCAGCAGCTTGGACAGGGACTATGGCTACACCTTC.

This clonotype is medium-sized by share. The V and J genes are TRBV6-1 and TRBJ2-1, with 11 bases fitting TRBD1. The trim removed 0 bases at V and 6 bases at J, leaving 4 bases unmatched. The CDR3 length is 16 residues. Looked up from germline, CDR1 is MNHNS and CDR2 is SASEGT. For the CDR3, the DNA is TGTGCCAGCAGTGAAGCGACTGGGACAGGGGGCAATGAGCAGTTCTTC. Its translation is CASSEATGTGGNEQFF.

The V call is TRBV12-3 or TRBV12-4, the J call TRBJ2-1; 8 nucleotides match TRBD2. The CDR3 has 16 amino acids. The V gene end was trimmed by 3 bases and the J gene end by 3 bases; junction bases not matched to a gene: 7. The DNA of the CDR3 is TGTGCCAGCAGTTTTAGAAGAAGCGGGGGCTACAATGAGCAGTTCTTC. Protein sequence: CASSFRRSGGYNEQFF.

This clonotype was found a few times. The chain uses TRBV20-1 and TRBJ2-2, with TRBD1 matching 8 bases. The length of the CDR3 is 14 residues. CDR1 is DFQATT, CDR2 SNEGSKA, per germline (reference sequence). V dropped 5 bases and J dropped 4; count of bases not matched to a gene: 6. The CDR3 DNA follows: TGCAGTGCTTTCGGACAGGGTAGCACCGGGGAGCTGTTTTTT. It yields the protein CSAFGQGSTGELFF.

As regards this clonotype: The junction departs from the called germline gene at one end, perhaps through a read error. This rearrangement joins TRBV2 to TRBJ2-1; 8 bases fit TRBD1. CDR1 and CDR2 from the germline V gene are SNHLY and FYNNEI. The CDR3 has 13 residues. This chain's CDR3 is CASTNRKDRVEVF. The CDR3 region has the DNA TGTGCCAGCACAAACAGAAAGGACAGGGTAGAGGTTTTC.

The chain employs TRBV11-2 and TRBJ1-2; no clear D gene. Trimming took off 3 bases at V and 4 bases at J, with 12 bases between the two ends. Germline CDR1 is SGHAT and CDR2 is FQNNGV. The CDR3 is 14 amino acids. Written as DNA, the CDR3 is TGTGCCAGCAGCTTCGGAGGGAGGGCCTATGGCTACACCTTC. It specifies CASSFGGRAYGYTF.

This clonotype was counted between two and nine times. This chain joins TRBV12-3 or TRBV12-4 and TRBJ2-4; the D gene is possibly TRBD2 (6 bases). This CDR3 contains 16 residues. The V and J ends lost 4 bases and 1 base respectively, with 14 bases between them. The CDR3 region is CASSSPGRGAKNIQYF. The DNA of the CDR3 is TGTGCCAGCAGTTCCCCGGGTCGGGGGGCCAAAAACATTCAGTACTTC.

J is TRBJ1-1 and V is TRBV6-2 or TRBV6-3; TRBD1 matches 8 bases. The CDR3 loop spans 18 amino acids. The J segment lost 0 bases and the V segment lost 4 bases, leaving 13 bases of the junction unmatched. CDR1 and CDR2 from the germline V gene are MNHEY and SVGEGT. Here the CDR3 reads CASSLFRTGKIMNTEAFF. The CDR3 DNA sequence: TGTGCCAGCAGTTTGTTCCGGACAGGGAAAATCATGAACACTGAAGCTTTCTTT.

The sample holds a few counts of this clonotype. V usage is TRBV7-9 and J usage is TRBJ2-5, with a tentative D call TRBD2 (5 bases). Trimming pared 6 bases from V and 0 bases from J, leaving 17 bases between. The length of the CDR3 is 16 residues. Germline values: CDR1 SEHNR, CDR2 FQNEAQ (reference sequence). CDR3 sequence (DNA): TGTGCCAGCAGGCCTCCGGGATCCCTGAACCAAGAGACCCAGTACTTC. Amino acid sequence: CASRPPGSLNQETQYF.